Sequencing of this TCR beta chain was carried out in a study of response to subunit inactivated influenza vaccine. This clonotype was seen more than once but under ten times. Per the germline V gene, CDR1 is LGHDT and CDR2 is YNNKEL (reference sequence). The V gene end was trimmed by 4 bases and the J gene end by 4 bases; junction bases not matched to a gene: 4. The CDR3 runs 15 residues. From the RT-PCR reads, TCRdb called clonotypes with MiXCR, one entry per CDR3 protein. The table records about 540,000 distinct CDR3 sequences, around 25% of them present only once. A further study also used this sample, focusing on T cells expressing NK-cell markers. That work adds: cDNA encoding TCR beta was synthesized via 5'RACE template switching incorporating UMIs. Sorted T-cell subsets CD3+CD56+NKG2C+, CD3+CD56+NKG2C- and CD3+CD56-NKG2C+ were TCR beta-sequenced. Eight donors were sequenced, of whom seven were HCMV-seropositive, while the remaining one was HCMV-seronegative.

The J gene is TRBJ2-3, the V gene TRBV3-1, with TRBD1 matching over 11 bases. This clonotype was obtained from a man aged 45-65 years who received an inactivated influenza vaccine. Material: CD4+ T cells sorted from PBMCs, obtained roughly 12 days after vaccination. CDR3 residues: CASSRRTGGPDTQYF. The CDR3 coding sequence is TGTGCCAGCAGCCGACGGACAGGGGGCCCAGATACGCAGTATTTT.